This T cell receptor beta chain originates from a study of early T cells in non-severe SARS-CoV-2 infection. Individually, cDNA molecules had unique molecular identifiers attached to them. Each CDR3 protein gets one entry after TCRdb re-called the 5' RACE reads with MiXCR. In the table there are about 64,000 distinct CDR3 sequences, roughly 18% of which are singletons. Germline loops: CDR1 LGHNA, CDR2 YSLEER. V gave up 0 bases and J gave up 4 bases, with 9 bases separating them. The CDR3 sequence is 14 residues long. This sequence originates from an adult who was a healthcare worker with PCR-confirmed SARS-CoV-2 infection or an uninfected control (not recorded which). J is TRBJ1-2 and V is TRBV4-3, with no clear D. Specimen: whole blood, collected at baseline. CDR3 loop: CASSQDRRTYGYTF. The CDR3 nucleotides read TGCGCCAGCAGCCAAGACAGGAGAACCTATGGCTACACCTTC.